A single sample gave rise to the 20 T cell receptor beta chains below, sequenced in a study of graft-versus-host responses after intestinal transplantation. Sequencing was performed with immunoSEQ multiplex PCR; in TCRdb, only in-frame clones are kept and a portion is missing. The sample holds about 90,000 clones; around 90% are singletons and the top ten take around 0.53%. These receptors lack a known antigen. The starting material was unstimulated CD8+ T cells sorted from spleen or lymph node cells, obtained before intestinal transplant. The receptors stem from a human donor who received an intestinal transplant.

This clone was seen more than once but under ten times. The chain is built from TRBV4-1 and TRBJ2-1; TRBD2 matches 11 bases. Germline-derived CDR1 and CDR2 are MGHRA and YSYEKL. The CDR3 has 17 amino acids. With V trimmed by 4 bases and J by 5 bases, 10 bases remained unmatched. DNA of the CDR3: TGCGCCAGCAGCCGTGCCTCACTAGCGGGGGTCAACAATGAGCAGTTCTTC. Protein product: CASSRASLAGVNNEQFF.

The V and J genes are TRBV5-1 and TRBJ2-1; 7 nucleotides line up with TRBD1. The V gene end was trimmed by 0 bases and the J gene end by 4 bases; junction bases not matched to a gene: 4. The germline V gene encodes CDR1 SGHRS and CDR2 YFSETQ. The CDR3 covers 15 residues. CDR3 nucleotide sequence: TGCGCCAGCAGCTTGGAGCAGGGGGAATACAATGAGCAGTTCTTC. This encodes CASSLEQGEYNEQFF. Filled out from reference TRBV5-1 and TRBJ2-1, the complete variable domain reads KAGVTQTPRYLIKTRGQQVTLSCSPISGHRSVSWYQQTPGQGLQFLFEYFSETQRNKGNFPGRFSGRQFSNSRSEMNVSTLELGDSALYLCASSLEQGEYNEQFFGPGTRLTVL.

V usage is TRBV28 and J usage is TRBJ2-5, with 7 bases fitting TRBD1. There are 15 residues in the CDR3. Germline-derived CDR1 and CDR2 are MDHEN and SYDVKM. With 4 bases clipped from V and 4 bases from J, the junction kept 9 bases outside the gene matches. The CDR3 DNA is TGTGCCAGCAGTTCCGAGACAGGGTCAGGAGAGACCCAGTACTTC. It encodes CASSSETGSGETQYF. The variable domain in full, completed from reference TRBV28 and TRBJ2-5, reads DVKVTQSSRYLVKRTGEKVFLECVQDMDHENMFWYRQDPGLGLRLIYFSYDVKMKEKGDIPEGYSVSREKKERFSLILESASTNQTSMYLCASSSETGSGETQYFGPGTRLLVL.

Here the CDR3 reads CASSPLGQGEGGYTF. CDR3 nucleotide sequence: TGTGCCAGCAGCCCTTTGGGACAGGGGGAAGGAGGCTACACCTTC. The V gene is TRBV27, the J gene TRBJ1-2; the match to TRBD1 covers 11 bases. The CDR3 length is 15 residues. J lost 8 bases, V lost 6 bases, and 11 bases had no gene match. From germline, CDR1 is MNHEY and CDR2 SMNVEV (reference sequence).

The chain uses TRBV2 and TRBJ1-5; D unclear. In germline, CDR1 is SNHLY, CDR2 FYNNEI. This CDR3 has 16 residues. V was shortened by 2 bases and J by 2 bases, with 13 bases between the two germline ends. The CDR3 region is CASSEKWPNGNQPQHF. CDR3 sequence (DNA): TGTGCCAGCAGTGAAAAATGGCCAAATGGCAATCAGCCCCAGCATTTT.

The V and J genes are TRBV6-1 and TRBJ1-1; D gene unclear. From germline, CDR1 is MNHNS and CDR2 SASEGT. The CDR3 has 16 amino acids. V lost 3 bases and J 1 base, leaving 15 bases between the germline ends. This chain's CDR3 is CASSDHARVSNTEAFF. CDR3 coding DNA: TGTGCCAGCAGTGACCACGCTCGGGTTTCGAACACTGAAGCTTTCTTT.

This clone was counted a few times. The J gene is TRBJ2-7, the V gene TRBV19; 12 bases are shared with TRBD2. In germline, CDR1 is LNHDA, CDR2 SQIVND (reference sequence). J lost 5 bases, V lost 5 bases, and 4 bases had no gene match. The CDR3 has 14 amino acids. CDR3 DNA: TGTGCCAGTAGTCCTAGCGGGAGGGCCAACGAGCAGTACTTC. Its translation is CASSPSGRANEQYF.

As for this clone: The same CDR3 also results from other DNA sequences found in this sample. V and J are TRBV14 and TRBJ2-7; 9 bases line up with TRBD1. V dropped 1 base and J dropped 2; count of bases not matched to a gene: 0. The CDR3 runs to 14 residues. The germline gives CDR1 SGHDN, CDR2 FVKESK. The CDR3 nucleotides are TGTGCCAGCAGCCAAGGGACAGGGGCCTACGAGCAGTACTTC. Protein product: CASSQGTGAYEQYF.

In nucleotides, the CDR3 is TGCGCCAGCCTGCGAAACACAGGGGGACCTAACTATGGCTACACCTTC. It encodes CASLRNTGGPNYGYTF. This chain joins TRBV4-1 and TRBJ1-2; TRBD1 matches 8 bases. Per germline, CDR1 MGHRA and CDR2 YSYEKL. The CDR3 length is 16 residues. V lost 8 bases to trimming and J lost 0 bases; unmatched junction nucleotides: 11.

This clone was counted a few times. The chain couples TRBV7-2 to TRBJ1-1; possibly TRBD1 for D (5 bases). The V gene's germline CDR1 is SGHTA and CDR2 FQGNSA. The CDR3 is 14 amino acids. The germline V and J ends were trimmed by 1 base and 10 bases, with 16 bases remaining between them. CDR3 coding DNA: TGTGCCAGCAGCTTAGGGACGGGACTTATTGGAGCTTTCTTT. Translation gives CASSLGTGLIGAFF.

The CDR3 loop reads CASSPGGTGANVLTF. The CDR3 region has the DNA TGTGCCAGCTCACCGGGAGGGACTGGGGCCAACGTCCTGACTTTC. The chain joins TRBV18 to TRBJ2-6; 7 bases agree with TRBD2. With V trimmed by 3 bases and J by 2 bases, 1 base remained unmatched. There are 15 residues in the CDR3. Per germline, CDR1 KGHSH and CDR2 LQKENI.

The V and J genes are TRBV6-1 and TRBJ1-3; weak D call: TRBD1 (5 bases). Trimming took 3 bases from V and 7 from J, leaving 16 bases between them. This CDR3 has 15 residues. The V gene's germline CDR1 is MNHNS and CDR2 SASEGT. The CDR3 reads CASSDVRGRGNTIYF. The CDR3 DNA reads as TGTGCCAGCAGTGACGTAAGGGGAAGAGGTAACACCATATATTTT.

This clone turned up a few times. This chain links TRBV5-6 with TRBJ2-7; D possibly corresponds to TRBD2 (5 bases). Trimming removed 0 bases from V and 0 bases from J, with 7 bases in between. Germline V gene sequence: CDR1 SGHDT, CDR2 YYEEEE. The CDR3 totals 14 residues. In nucleotides, the CDR3 is TGTGCCAGCAGCTTGGGCGGACTCTCCTACGAGCAGTACTTC. Protein sequence: CASSLGGLSYEQYF.

The chain employs TRBV11-2 and TRBJ2-2; 12 bases agree with TRBD2. V lost 5 bases and J lost 7; bases outside the gene matches: 5. Germline V gene lookup returns CDR1 SGHAT and CDR2 FQNNGV. This CDR3 spans 15 amino acids. CDR3 protein: CASSRTSGVYGELFF. The CDR3 region has the DNA TGTGCCAGCAGCCGGACTAGCGGGGTTTACGGGGAGCTGTTTTTT.

This chain uses TRBV27 with TRBJ1-2; tentatively, D is TRBD1 (6 bases). CDR1 MNHEY and CDR2 SMNVEV come from the germline V gene (reference sequence). The CDR3 is 13 residues long. V lost 3 bases, J lost 4 bases, and 9 bases lay in between. The CDR3 region has the DNA TGTGCCAGCAGTTTTGGGGGCGCCTATGGCTACACCTTC. It yields the protein CASSFGGAYGYTF.

The V call is TRBV9, the J call TRBJ2-2, with 8 nucleotides matching TRBD2. The CDR3 consists of 14 residues. Germline CDR1 and CDR2: SGDLS and YYNGEE. Trimming cost V 4 bases and J 5 bases; bases outside gene matches: 4. The CDR3 reads CASSHGGGTGELFF. As DNA, the CDR3 is TGTGCCAGCAGCCACGGGGGGGGGACCGGGGAGCTGTTTTTT.

Only one count was recorded for this clone. The V call is TRBV5-1, the J call TRBJ2-7; D not certain. The ends were cut back, 0 bases at V and 4 bases at J, with 8 bases in the middle. The germline gives CDR1 SGHRS, CDR2 YFSETQ. The CDR3 length is 13 residues. CDR3 protein: CASSLGAKYEQYF. Written as DNA, the CDR3 is TGCGCCAGCAGCTTGGGGGCCAAGTACGAGCAGTACTTC.

The chain has TRBV9 and TRBJ2-5; 10 nucleotides match TRBD2. The CDR3 length is 18 residues. Germline values: CDR1 SGDLS, CDR2 YYNGEE. V lost 3 bases and J lost 4; bases outside the gene matches: 15. The CDR3 protein is CASSDPSGGAGVGETQYF. In DNA form, the CDR3 reads TGTGCCAGCAGCGACCCGAGCGGGGGGGCCGGTGTAGGAGAGACCCAGTACTTC.

The CDR3 is CASSPGTSGYTGELFF. The CDR3, as DNA: TGTGCCAGCAGTCCAGGGACTAGCGGGTACACCGGGGAGCTGTTTTTT. The rearrangement joins TRBV27 to TRBJ2-2, with 12 nucleotides matching TRBD2. CDR3 length: 16 residues. Unmatched junction bases numbered 4, after V lost 5 bases and J lost 3 bases. Germline V gene sequence: CDR1 MNHEY, CDR2 SMNVEV (reference sequence).

The gene calls are TRBV7-9 and TRBJ2-7; TRBD1 agrees at 7 bases. Germline-derived CDR1 and CDR2 are SEHNR and FQNEAQ (reference sequence). The CDR3 contains 15 residues. J gave up 5 bases and V 4 bases, and 11 bases lay outside the gene matches. The CDR3: CASSSLGGKGNEQYF. CDR3 nucleotides: TGTGCCAGCAGCTCTCTAGGGGGCAAGGGAAACGAGCAGTACTTC. Drawing the rest from reference TRBV7-9 and TRBJ2-7, the complete variable domain is DTGVSQNPRHKITKRGQNVTFRCDPISEHNRLYWYRQTLGQGPEFLTYFQNEAQLEKSRLLSDRFSAERPKGSFSTLEIQRTEQGDSAMYLCASSSLGGKGNEQYFGPGTRLTVT.